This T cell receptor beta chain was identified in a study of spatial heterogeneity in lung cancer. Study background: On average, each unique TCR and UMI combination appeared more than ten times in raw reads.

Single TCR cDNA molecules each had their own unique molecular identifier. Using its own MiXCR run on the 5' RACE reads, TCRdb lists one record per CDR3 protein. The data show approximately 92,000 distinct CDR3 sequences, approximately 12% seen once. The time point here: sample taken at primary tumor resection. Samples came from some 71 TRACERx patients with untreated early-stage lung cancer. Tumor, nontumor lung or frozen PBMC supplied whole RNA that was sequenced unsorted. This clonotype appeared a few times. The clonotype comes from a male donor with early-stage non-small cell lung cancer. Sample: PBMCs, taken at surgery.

The CDR3 sequence: CASSQALRDRSNTEAFF. DNA of the CDR3: TGCGCCAGCAGCCAAGCTCTGCGGGACAGGTCGAACACTGAAGCTTTCTTT. The chain combines TRBV4-3 with TRBJ1-1, with TRBD1 matching over 8 bases. The CDR3 is 17 amino acids. Germline trimming cut 1 base from V and 1 base from J; bases unmatched to any gene: 8. Germline lookup yields CDR1 LGHNA and CDR2 YSLEER.